The T cell receptor beta chain described here comes from a study of T cells in Graves' hyperthyroidism and ophthalmopathy. Overall study findings and caveats: Most clonotypes expanded in thyroid above 0.001 were likewise present in blood.

Amplified TCR beta CDR3 regions derived from RNA transcripts. The HTBI primer set was used in a first-round RT-PCR of the TCR CDR3. Using its own MiXCR run on the multiplex PCR reads, TCRdb lists one record per CDR3 protein. The data contain approximately 410,000 distinct CDR3 sequences, roughly an eighth of them singletons. The CDR3 consists of 15 residues. V was shortened by 8 bases and J by 2 bases, with 17 bases between the two germline ends. In germline, CDR1 is SEHNR, CDR2 FQNEAQ (reference sequence). Those patients with uncontrolled infection, other autoimmune disease, pregnancy or lactation were excluded. Diagnosis rested on symptoms, serum thyroxine and TRAb, thyroid ultrasound, and orbital computed tomography. To note about this clonotype: Its antigen is unknown.

The origin of this receptor is a woman in her late teens or twenties with Graves' hyperthyroidism. The chain carries TRBV7-9 and TRBJ2-3, with D possibly TRBD1 on 6 matching bases. The sequencing sample was made of blood. The CDR3 protein is CASGYRASSTDTQYF. The CDR3 DNA reads TGTGCCAGCGGATACAGGGCGAGCTCCACAGATACGCAGTATTTT.